This TCR beta chain was identified in a study of blood T cell repertoires in COVID-19. Profiling relied on immunoSEQ multiplex PCR, and the TCRdb table lists in-frame clones only, not all of them. The sample contains approximately 140,000 clones, 70% to 85% of which appear only once. Germline V gene lookup returns CDR1 LGHNA and CDR2 YSLEER. V shed 0 bases, J shed 4 bases, and the junction held 13 bases outside the gene matches. This CDR3 has 19 amino acids. The clonotype originates from a human donor in a cohort sampled during active COVID-19. Sequencing was done on a sample of peripheral blood. The chain recombines TRBV4-3 with TRBJ2-3, with TRBD1 matching 10 bases. The CDR3 region has the DNA TGCGCCAGCAGCCAAGAACTTCCGGGACCGGGACAGGGGTCAGATACGCAGTATTTT. This gives the protein CASSQELPGPGQGSDTQYF.